The clone carrying this TCR beta chain has ten or more counts. Its target is not known. The data were obtained in a study of metastatic and nonmetastatic thyroid tumors. Study at large: Thyroid patients, malignant and benign, had repertoires compared across blood and tumor or nodule tissue.

In the original processing: Built for papillary thyroid cancer, a distant-metastasis classifier drew on CDR3 differences across clinicopathological groups. TCRdb reanalyzed the PCR reads with MiXCR. V and J calls and clone size were set by TCRdb, not the authors. The profile shows about 35,000 clones, 25% to 30% of them singletons. This CDR3 contains 14 residues. CDR1 is DFQATT, CDR2 SNEGSKA, per germline (reference sequence). Deletions cut 2 bases from V and 3 bases from J, with 13 bases between. No treatment had been given to any patient before thyroid surgery. Study conclusions and caveats: Within blood and tumor, benign nodules reportedly had significantly lower TCR beta diversity than malignant thyroid tumors did.

The sequenced material came from blood. The rearrangement uses TRBV20-1 and TRBJ1-1; D gene unclear. This TCR came from a female donor with papillary thyroid cancer or a benign thyroid nodule (not recorded which). Some clones in this sample may be carry-over from other donors' samples. In DNA form, the CDR3 reads TGCAGTGCTAGACTGGACCGTTCTGACACTGAAGCTTTCTTT. Protein product: CSARLDRSDTEAFF.